The source of this T cell receptor (beta chain) is a study of post-analysis software for immune sequencing data. For the study at large: In terms of disease course, relapsing-remitting, secondary progressive and progressive-relapsing multiple sclerosis were included. Whole-study results and caveats: Normalized Chao1 diversity in multiple sclerosis patients fell significantly below that of controls. The five TRBV segments detected at higher frequency in patients than in controls included TRBV5-6, TRBV5-1 and TRBV20-1. Those samples that were prepared in the same batch co-clustered strongly by F measure.

Trimming took 8 bases from V and 7 from J, leaving 15 bases between them. The CDR3 is 12 residues long. Germline CDR1 ENHRY, CDR2 SYGVKD. Unique molecular identifiers were built into the TCR beta cDNA libraries. T cells numbering roughly 0.95 to 11 million gave rise to 500,000 or so cDNA molecules. TCRdb re-analysed the PCR reads in MiXCR, keeping a single row per CDR3 protein. The profile shows a few hundred thousand distinct CDR3 sequences, 34% of them singletons. Points on this clonotype: Antigen: not known.

The sample was blood. The receptor was derived from a girl aged 2-17 years with multiple sclerosis. The chain combines TRBV10-3 with TRBJ2-7, with D perhaps TRBD1 (6 bases). CDR3 region: CAISGGHNEQYF. The CDR3 DNA reads TGTGCCATCTCTGGGGGCCACAATGAGCAGTACTTC.